Each of the 15 T cell receptor beta chains below was sequenced from the same sample in a study of cytomegalovirus exposure and HLA in healthy donors. Primers: 60 Vbeta forward and 13 Jbeta reverse. Repertoires were generated with immunoSEQ multiplex PCR, while TCRdb's copy carries only in-frame clones and drops some. The table includes some 180,000 clones, 76% detected once. Sequenced sample: PBMCs. The origin of the receptors is a man between 18 and 29 years old in good health and CMV-seronegative.

The chain carries TRBV7-8 and TRBJ1-1; TRBD1 agrees at 7 bases. Germline lookup yields CDR1 SGHVS and CDR2 FQNEAQ. The length of the CDR3 is 16 residues. The ends lost 7 bases at V and 5 bases at J; junction bases unmatched: 16. CDR3 amino acids: CASKLGGGNLRTEAFF. CDR3 nucleotide sequence: TGTGCCAGCAAATTAGGGGGCGGAAACTTGAGGACTGAAGCTTTCTTT.

V is TRBV9 and J is TRBJ1-3, with 7 positions matching TRBD1. Per germline, CDR1 SGDLS and CDR2 YYNGEE. The CDR3 has 16 amino acids. The J segment lost 4 bases and the V segment lost 2 bases, leaving 9 bases of the junction unmatched. As DNA, the CDR3 is TGTGCCAGCAGCGTTCGGGACAGTTTGGGAGGAAACACCATATATTTT. As protein: CASSVRDSLGGNTIYF.

The rearrangement uses TRBV9 and TRBJ1-2; a weak D match, TRBD1 (5 bases). V gave up 5 bases and J gave up 4 bases, with 9 bases separating them. The CDR3 covers 12 residues. In germline, CDR1 is SGDLS, CDR2 YYNGEE. CDR3 sequence (DNA): TGTGCCAGCAGGACAGAGGCCTATGGCTACACCTTC. This gives the protein CASRTEAYGYTF.

The chain combines TRBV9 with TRBJ2-7; the D is unclear. The CDR3 totals 14 residues. The germline V gene encodes CDR1 SGDLS and CDR2 YYNGEE. Trimming removed 0 bases at V and 3 bases at J, with 10 bases between. The CDR3: CASSVAVGGYEQYF. CDR3 in DNA: TGTGCCAGCAGCGTAGCGGTAGGCGGCTACGAGCAGTACTTC.

The rearrangement uses TRBV5-1 and TRBJ2-7; TRBD1 aligns across 7 bases. Unmatched junction bases numbered 8, after V lost 5 bases and J lost 0 bases. This CDR3 contains 15 residues. Germline-derived CDR1 and CDR2 are SGHRS and YFSETQ. CDR3 sequence reads: CASRSRTGSSYEQYF. The CDR3 DNA follows: TGCGCCAGCAGGAGTCGGACAGGATCCTCCTACGAGCAGTACTTC.

The count of this clone is one. DNA for the CDR3: TGCGCCAGCAGCTTGGCCGGTAACTATGGCTACACCTTC. Its translation: CASSLAGNYGYTF. The V and J genes are TRBV5-1 and TRBJ1-2; D is undetermined. The CDR3 is 13 amino acids. V lost 0 bases and J lost 1, with 4 bases in between. CDR1 SGHRS and CDR2 YFSETQ come from the germline V gene. Variable domain in full (rest from reference TRBV5-1 and TRBJ1-2): KAGVTQTPRYLIKTRGQQVTLSCSPISGHRSVSWYQQTPGQGLQFLFEYFSETQRNKGNFPGRFSGRQFSNSRSEMNVSTLELGDSALYLCASSLAGNYGYTFGSGTRLTVV.

The V call is TRBV18, the J call TRBJ1-5, with D unresolved. Germline assignment: CDR1 KGHSH and CDR2 LQKENI. V was cut by 3 bases and J by 6 bases, with 9 bases left in between. This CDR3 has 13 residues. CDR3 region: CASSPYFGQPQHF. CDR3 DNA: TGTGCCAGCTCACCTTACTTTGGTCAGCCCCAGCATTTT.

The CDR3 DNA sequence: TGCGCCAGCAGCTTGTTTGGTCGGGGGAACACTGAAGCTTTCTTT. Amino acids: CASSLFGRGNTEAFF. J is TRBJ1-1 and V is TRBV5-1; D is ambiguous. V was pared by 1 base and J by 1 base, with 11 bases between. From germline, CDR1 is SGHRS and CDR2 YFSETQ. This CDR3 region has 15 residues.

This sequence joins TRBV11-3 and TRBJ2-1; TRBD2 aligns across 9 bases. The CDR3 runs to 15 residues. The J segment lost 3 bases and the V segment lost 3 bases, leaving 3 bases of the junction unmatched. Germline V gene sequence: CDR1 SGHNT, CDR2 YENEEA. The CDR3 is CASSFGTSSYNEQFF. The CDR3, as DNA: TGTGCCAGCAGCTTCGGGACTAGCAGCTACAATGAGCAGTTCTTC.

V gene TRBV7-8 combines with J gene TRBJ1-5; D remains ambiguous. V shed 5 bases and J shed 5 bases, with 16 bases lying between them. The V gene's germline CDR1 is SGHVS and CDR2 FQNEAQ. This CDR3 has 15 residues. CDR3 bases: TGTGCCAGCAGCCGGACTAGGCGGGCCGATCAGCCCCAGCATTTT. Residues: CASSRTRRADQPQHF.

The chain has TRBV2 and TRBJ2-1, with D perhaps TRBD1 (6 bases). Per germline, CDR1 SNHLY and CDR2 FYNNEI. The CDR3 spans 12 residues. V was cut by 1 base and J by 15 bases, with 13 bases left in between. CDR3 region: CASSEGLRGPFF. The CDR3 nucleotides read TGTGCCAGCAGTGAAGGTCTCAGGGGTCCGTTCTTC.

The CDR3 DNA is TGTGCCTGCGGGCCAGGGCTATCACCCCTCCACTTT. Protein: CACGPGLSPLHF. The genes are TRBV30 and TRBJ1-6; TRBD1 might be the D (5 bases). This CDR3 spans 12 amino acids. Between the trimmed V and J ends, which lost 6 bases and 10 bases, there was a span of 13 bases. The germline V gene encodes CDR1 GTSNPN and CDR2 SVGIG (reference sequence). Based on the CDR3 plus reference TRBV30 and TRBJ1-6, the full variable domain is SQTIHQWPATLVQPVGSPLSLECTVEGTSNPNLYWYRQAAGRGLQLLFYSVGIGQISSEVPQNLSASRPQDRQFILSSKKLLLSDSGFYLCACGPGLSPLHFGNGTRLTVT.

The chain employs TRBV19 and TRBJ1-2, with D possibly being TRBD1 (5 bases). V was trimmed by 3 bases and J by 4 bases, leaving 12 bases between them. Germline CDR1 is LNHDA and CDR2 is SQIVND (reference sequence). The CDR3 runs to 14 residues. This chain's CDR3 is CASSMVDSFYGYTF. CDR3 bases: TGTGCCAGTAGTATGGTTGACAGCTTCTATGGCTACACCTTC.

The chain recombines TRBV27 with TRBJ1-2, with 8 bases that match TRBD1. The CDR3 length is 13 residues. The V gene end was trimmed by 3 bases and the J gene end by 8 bases; junction bases not matched to a gene: 5. The germline gives CDR1 MNHEY, CDR2 SMNVEV (reference sequence). The CDR3 protein is CASSFQGADGYTF. DNA for the CDR3: TGTGCCAGCAGTTTCCAGGGGGCGGACGGCTACACCTTC.

The chain has TRBV19 and TRBJ1-2; 11 bases align to TRBD1. The CDR3 loop spans 17 amino acids. CDR1 is LNHDA and CDR2 is SQIVND in the germline V gene (reference sequence). Trimming took 4 bases from V and 2 from J; bases not matched to a gene: 9. In DNA, the CDR3 is TGTGCCAGTAGTAGGGCCCTAGGACAGGGGGCAAACTATGGCTACACCTTC. This translates into CASSRALGQGANYGYTF.